This entry describes one T cell receptor beta chain. This clone occurred a few times. Its antigen is still unknown. One base away there is no much larger clone; base qualities are not given. Trimming at the junction amounts to 5 bases on V and 4 bases on J, and the germline ends lie 14 bases apart. Including the terminal cysteine and phenylalanine, the CDR3 comprises 15 residues. The retained sequence is limited to the CDR3, 45 bases, with the frame set at the first base. CDR1 and CDR2 are drawn from the germline V gene (reference sequence): LNHDA, SQIVND. Single viable CD3+CD4+CD8-CD45RO+ cells were sorted as memory CD4+ T cells on a FACSAria II. To determine CMV serostatus, a Roche Elecsys assay was used that detects serum IgG against CMV pp150, pp28, p38 and p52. Following thawing, total CD4+ T cells were enriched through positive selection using CD4 magnetic microbeads. The samples came from a different study that was designed specifically to examine the CD4+ T cell memory repertoire. Following standard operating procedures, peripheral blood mononuclear cells were isolated and cryopreserved, while serum was kept at -80 degrees C. CD3-PerCP (BW264/56), CD4-APC (RPA-T4), CD45RO-PE (UCHT1) and CD8-Pacific Orange (3B5) antibodies were used for staining, and non-viable cells were excluded with Sytox blue.

The sample is drawn from a study of memory CD4+ T cells and cytomegalovirus serostatus (dated by TCRdb to between 2019 and 2020). Regarding the complete study: The cohort included roughly 33 healthy adults from Belgium, of whom 9 were CMV seropositive and 24 were CMV seronegative. CD4+ memory TCRbeta repertoires of a Belgian cohort with known cytomegalovirus serostatus were sequenced in order to replicate a published TCR-based CMV serostatus classifier. The full study reports these points: Only CD4+CD45RO+ memory cells were sequenced, in contrast to the original study, which included naive and memory CD4+ and CD8+ populations. On the Belgian cohort, the classifier built on the original framework reached a median bootstrapped AUC of roughly 0.96, with a 95% CI of 0.76-1.00. Of more than 150 previously reported CMV-associated TCRbeta sequences, 60 to 85 appeared in the CD4+ memory repertoires, each in one to five individuals. For predicting CMV serostatus, the median bootstrapped AUC was approximately 0.95 using the original framework and 0.91 using a US-trained random forest. Results were interpreted as suggesting that the CMV-associated TCR signature is largely present in the CD4+ memory repertoire.

Genomic DNA was extracted from sorted cells with the Quick-DNA Microprep Kit. Amplification of TCRbeta DNA was done with the immunoSEQ hsTCRbeta kit, following the protocol from the manufacturer. An Illumina MiSeq instrument was used to sequence the TCRbeta libraries. In the original analysis: Following removal of out-of-frame sequences, 2 million to 2.5 million distinct TCRbeta sequences were retained, with an average of about 70,000 per individual. Two values were used to score each individual: the count of over 150 previously reported CMV-associated TCRbeta sequences and the total count of productive distinct TCRbeta sequences. A beta-binomial model was reimplemented in Python, and random forests from scikit-learn, run with default parameters, were trained on data from the US cohort. Classifier performance on the Belgian cohort was summarized as median AUC with percentile confidence intervals over 10,000 bootstrap iterations. TCRdb holds this immuneACCESS table with in-frame rearrangements only. Some clones are missing; in checked studies, unresolved V genes explain under half, and the rest has no known cause. The V and J calls and clone size are taken from that table; D and trimming were inferred from the DNA. Present in this sample are tens of thousands of clones, 60% to 85% of which were seen just once. The ten biggest clones cover about 4.8% of the sample.

Sequencing used memory CD4+ T cells from blood. The V and J segments used are TRBV19 and TRBJ2-2, with no reliable assignment of the D segment. This clonotype was obtained from an adult in good health and CMV-seropositive. The DNA sequence is TGTGCCAGTAGTCTGAAAACTCAGGTCACCGGGGAGCTGTTTTTT. Its protein product is CASSLKTQVTGELFF. The reference TRBV19 and TRBJ2-2 proteins fill in what lies around the CDR3, so the full variable domain reads DGGITQSPKYLFRKEGQNVTLSCEQNLNHDAMYWYRQDPGQGLRLIYYSQIVNDFQKGDIAEGYSVSREKKESFPLTVTSAQKNPTAFYLCASSLKTQVTGELFFGEGSRLTVL.